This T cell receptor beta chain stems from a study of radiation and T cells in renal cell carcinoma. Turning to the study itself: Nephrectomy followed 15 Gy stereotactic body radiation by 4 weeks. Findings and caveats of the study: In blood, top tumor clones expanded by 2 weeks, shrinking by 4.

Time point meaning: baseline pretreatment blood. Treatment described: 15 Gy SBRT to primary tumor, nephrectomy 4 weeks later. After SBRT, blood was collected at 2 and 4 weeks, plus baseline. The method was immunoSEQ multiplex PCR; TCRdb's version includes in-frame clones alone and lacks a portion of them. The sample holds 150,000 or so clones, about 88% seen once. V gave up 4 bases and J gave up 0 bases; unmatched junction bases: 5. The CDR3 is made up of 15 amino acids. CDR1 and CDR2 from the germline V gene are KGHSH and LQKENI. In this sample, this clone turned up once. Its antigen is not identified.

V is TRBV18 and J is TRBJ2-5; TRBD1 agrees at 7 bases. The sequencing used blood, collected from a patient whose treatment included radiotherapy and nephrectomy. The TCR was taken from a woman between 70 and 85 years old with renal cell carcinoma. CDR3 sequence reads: CASSLPGQYQETQYF. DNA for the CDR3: TGTGCCAGCTCACTACCGGGACAGTACCAAGAGACCCAGTACTTC.